The T cell receptor (beta chain) described here comes from a study of T-cell reconstitution after alpha-beta-depleted transplantation in children. Preparing the TCRbeta library involved the use of unique molecular identifiers. TCRdb passed the PCR reads through MiXCR, listing each CDR3 protein once. The sample carries 640,000 or so distinct CDR3 sequences, approximately 15% recorded once. This clonotype came up many times. The germline V and J ends were trimmed by 1 base and 3 bases, with 12 bases remaining between them. This CDR3 comprises 15 residues. This clonotype was obtained from a human donor who donated a stem cell graft to a child with acute myeloid leukemia. The material was PBMCs from the stem cell graft donor, obtained from the stem cell graft. This chain connects TRBV12-3 or TRBV12-4 to TRBJ1-1, with D maybe TRBD1 (5 bases). The CDR3 sequence is CASSLDGGADTEAFF. The CDR3 DNA reads as TGTGCCAGCAGTTTAGATGGCGGGGCAGACACTGAAGCTTTCTTT.